Below, 31 T cell receptor beta chains from the same sample are listed, as sequenced in a study of early T cells in non-severe SARS-CoV-2 infection. TCRdb re-analysed the 5' RACE reads in MiXCR, keeping a single row per CDR3 protein. The sample yields roughly 83,000 distinct CDR3 sequences, 10% seen once. Sequencing used whole blood, obtained at baseline. The receptors were sampled from an adult who was a healthcare worker with PCR-confirmed SARS-CoV-2 infection or an uninfected control (not recorded which).

This clonotype was observed a handful of times. Here the CDR3 DNA reads TGCAGCGTTACCCGGACTAGCGGGATGGAAGATGAGCAGTTCTTC. This sequence encodes CSVTRTSGMEDEQFF. This chain links TRBV29-1 with TRBJ2-1, with 12 bases fitting TRBD2. The CDR3 extends over 15 amino acids. J was trimmed by 8 bases and V by 5 bases; bases with no gene match: 10. CDR1 SQVTM and CDR2 ANQGSEA come from the germline V gene.

The J gene is TRBJ2-1, the V gene TRBV3-1; 11 bases match TRBD2. Germline CDR1 LGHDT, CDR2 YNNKEL (reference sequence). The V gene end was trimmed by 4 bases and the J gene end by 6 bases; junction bases not matched to a gene: 5. CDR3 size: 15 residues. CDR3 nucleotide sequence: TGTGCCAGCAGCCTTACTAGCGGGAGTTTCAATGAGCAGTTCTTC. Translation gives CASSLTSGSFNEQFF.

In DNA, the CDR3 is TGTGCCAGCACCCAGGGAAACTACAATGAGCAGTTCTTC. This codes for CASTQGNYNEQFF. This chain uses TRBV28 with TRBJ2-1; tentatively, D is TRBD1 (5 bases). The V and J ends lost 7 bases and 3 bases respectively, with 10 bases between them. The CDR3 is made up of 13 amino acids. Germline-derived CDR1 and CDR2 are MDHEN and SYDVKM.

The chain couples TRBV10-2 to TRBJ2-5; 14 bases agree with TRBD2. This CDR3 is 15 amino acids long. With 5 bases clipped from V and 4 bases from J, the junction kept 3 bases outside the gene matches. Germline-derived CDR1 and CDR2 are WSHSY and SAAADI. The CDR3 bases are TGCGCCAGCAGTCGGACTAGCGGGAGGCCAGAGACCCAGTACTTC. It yields the protein CASSRTSGRPETQYF.

This clonotype was observed a handful of times. The chain is built from TRBV6-6 and TRBJ2-7, with 7 nucleotides matching TRBD2. The J segment lost 0 bases and the V segment lost 6 bases, leaving 14 bases of the junction unmatched. Germline loops: CDR1 MNHNY, CDR2 SVGAGI (reference sequence). This CDR3 region has 17 residues. CDR3 sequence: CASSQTRTRVGSYEQYF. In nucleotides, the CDR3 is TGTGCCAGCAGCCAGACACGGACTAGGGTCGGCTCCTACGAGCAGTACTTC.

This clonotype has a handful of counts. The gene calls are TRBV12-3 or TRBV12-4 and TRBJ2-7, with D uncertain. Trimming removed 8 bases from V and 5 bases from J, with 34 bases in between. The CDR3 totals 19 residues. The CDR3 nucleotides are TGTGCCAGCTCTAGAGAAGTATCTTTTGCCCGACGTGGCTTACACGAGCAGTACTTC. Translated, it gives CASSREVSFARRGLHEQYF.

This clonotype occurred a few times. The V call is TRBV5-1, the J call TRBJ2-1, with TRBD1 identical over 9 bases. Germline V lookup: CDR1 SGHRS, CDR2 YFSETQ. The CDR3 consists of 13 residues. V shed 5 bases and J 10 bases; nucleotides not matched to a gene: 7. The CDR3 protein is CASRGTGPREQFF. The CDR3 DNA reads as TGCGCCAGCAGGGGGACAGGGCCGAGGGAGCAGTTCTTC.

There are many counts of this clonotype. This rearrangement joins TRBV7-9 to TRBJ2-6; 7 bases are a match to TRBD1. Trimming removed 8 bases from V and 3 bases from J; junction bases left unmatched: 10. The CDR3 extends over 16 amino acids. CDR1 is SEHNR and CDR2 is FQNEAQ in the germline V gene (reference sequence). CDR3 residues: CASSPQGGFGANVLTF. Here the CDR3 DNA reads TGTGCCAGCTCCCCACAAGGGGGCTTTGGGGCCAACGTCCTGACTTTC.

V is TRBV20-1 and J is TRBJ2-7; D may be TRBD2 (7 bases). Germline V lookup: CDR1 DFQATT, CDR2 SNEGSKA (reference sequence). V dropped 5 bases and J dropped 3 bases, with 20 bases sitting between them. CDR3 length: 15 amino acids. CDR3 residues: CSASMQGRELYEQYF. The CDR3 nucleotides are TGCAGTGCTTCTATGCAGGGGAGGGAGCTCTACGAGCAGTACTTC.

This clonotype was counted many times. This chain uses TRBV5-1 with TRBJ2-3; 13 bases map to TRBD2. The germline CDR1 and CDR2 sequences are SGHRS and YFSETQ. V lost 4 bases and J lost 4; bases outside the gene matches: 3. The CDR3 runs 15 residues. Here the CDR3 reads CASSGGLAGADTQYF. The CDR3 nucleotides read TGCGCCAGCAGCGGAGGACTAGCGGGAGCAGATACGCAGTATTTT.

The rearrangement uses TRBV28 and TRBJ2-3; D possibly corresponds to TRBD2 (6 bases). This CDR3 comprises 15 residues. V was pared by 3 bases and J by 4 bases, with 14 bases between. The V gene's germline CDR1 is MDHEN and CDR2 SYDVKM. CDR3 sequence: CASSLPLAGADTQYF. CDR3 DNA: TGTGCCAGCAGTTTGCCACTAGCCGGTGCAGATACGCAGTATTTT.

This clonotype was detected only a few times. This CDR3 is CASSPRGGLKETQYF. Here the CDR3 DNA reads TGTGCCAGCAGCCCCCGGGGGGGACTAAAAGAGACCCAGTACTTC. This chain links TRBV7-9 with TRBJ2-5; 8 bases align to TRBD2. Germline CDR1 and CDR2: SEHNR and FQNEAQ (reference sequence). This CDR3 has 15 amino acids. With V trimmed by 5 bases and J by 3 bases, 8 bases remained unmatched.

The chain employs TRBV13 and TRBJ2-1, with 12 bases fitting TRBD1. The CDR3 is 15 residues long. Germline CDR1 and CDR2: PRHDT and FYEKMQ (reference sequence). V was pared by 5 bases and J by 8 bases, with 7 bases of the junction left unmatched. The chain's CDR3 is CASSQGQGAYDEQFF. The DNA for the CDR3 is TGTGCCAGCAGCCAGGGACAGGGGGCGTACGATGAGCAGTTCTTC.

This clonotype was recorded a few times. The J gene is TRBJ2-7, the V gene TRBV5-1; 7 bases are shared with TRBD1. Trimming at V came to 4 bases and at J to 2 bases, leaving 3 bases not matched to a gene. Germline-derived CDR1 and CDR2 are SGHRS and YFSETQ. CDR3 size: 13 residues. As DNA, the CDR3 is TGCGCCAGCAGCATGACAGGGCCCTACGAGCAGTACTTC. It encodes CASSMTGPYEQYF.

This clonotype was seen only a few times. The chain's CDR3 is CASSATGAHRGEQFF. The CDR3 nucleotides are TGTGCCAGCAGCGCCACCGGGGCCCATCGGGGTGAGCAGTTCTTC. The genes are TRBV9 and TRBJ2-1; D possibly matches TRBD1 or TRBD2 (5 bases each). The CDR3 has 15 residues. From germline, CDR1 is SGDLS and CDR2 YYNGEE. Trimming cost V 3 bases and J 9 bases, with 19 bases left between them.

This clonotype was seen repeatedly, ten times or more. This chain joins TRBV20-1 and TRBJ2-5; 11 bases match TRBD2. After removal of 5 bases from V and 4 bases from J, the junction contained 3 bases not matched to a gene. The CDR3 runs to 13 residues. The V gene's germline CDR1 is DFQATT and CDR2 SNEGSKA (reference sequence). The CDR3 is CSAPGTSGETQYF. CDR3 DNA sequence: TGCAGTGCTCCCGGGACTAGCGGAGAGACCCAGTACTTC.

The rearrangement links TRBV6-7 to TRBJ2-5; 10 nucleotides align to TRBD2. TRBV6-7 is treated as an ORF (open reading frame) with a function not yet certain. The CDR3 has 17 residues. Unmatched junction bases numbered 17, after V lost 6 bases and J lost 7 bases. This chain's CDR3 is CASSRGLAGAWFRTQYF. CDR3 nucleotides: TGTGCCAGCAGCCGCGGGCTAGCGGGAGCCTGGTTCAGGACCCAGTACTTC.

The chain combines TRBV6-5 with TRBJ2-7, with 13 bases identical to TRBD2. The V gene's germline CDR1 is MNHEY and CDR2 SVGAGI. CDR3 length: 15 amino acids. Unmatched junction bases numbered 3, after V lost 6 bases and J lost 1 base. The CDR3 region is CASRVGLAGSYEQYF. Written as DNA, the CDR3 is TGTGCCAGCAGGGTGGGACTAGCGGGATCCTACGAGCAGTACTTC.

This clonotype was detected a few times. The chain employs TRBV20-1 and TRBJ2-1; D unclear. The germline V gene encodes CDR1 DFQATT and CDR2 SNEGSKA (reference sequence). The V end was cut by 0 bases, the J end by 8 bases, with 11 bases between. This CDR3 comprises 13 residues. The CDR3 coding sequence is TGCAGTGCTAGAGATCCGAGGACCCATGAGCAGTTCTTC. The encoded protein is CSARDPRTHEQFF.

At least ten counts were recorded for this clonotype. The chain carries TRBV30 and TRBJ2-1, with 12 nucleotides matching TRBD2. Germline CDR1 and CDR2: GTSNPN and SVGIG (reference sequence). The length of the CDR3 is 17 residues. V was pared by 0 bases and J by 3 bases, with 6 bases of the junction left unmatched. CDR3 amino acids: CAWSVKGLAGSYNEQFF. The CDR3 bases are TGTGCCTGGAGTGTAAAGGGACTAGCGGGTAGCTACAATGAGCAGTTCTTC.

A few counts support this clonotype. This chain links TRBV20-1 with TRBJ1-5; 7 bases agree with TRBD1. V shed 2 bases and J 1 base; nucleotides not matched to a gene: 5. CDR1 is DFQATT and CDR2 is SNEGSKA in the germline V gene (reference sequence). CDR3 size: 15 residues. CDR3 DNA sequence: TGCAGTGCTAGACGGGGACAGTGGAGCAATCAGCCCCAGCATTTT. It encodes CSARRGQWSNQPQHF.

This clonotype was picked up a small number of times. The chain uses TRBV6-1 and TRBJ2-1, with D possibly TRBD2 on 7 matching bases. Looked up from germline, CDR1 is MNHNS and CDR2 is SASEGT. CDR3 size: 15 residues. Trimming left V 3 bases short and J 1 base short, with 10 bases between. The CDR3 reads CASSDGGASYNEQFF. In DNA, the CDR3 is TGTGCCAGCAGTGATGGGGGGGCTTCCTACAATGAGCAGTTCTTC.

This sequence joins TRBV27 and TRBJ2-7; D gene unclear. The CDR3 runs to 13 residues. The ends were cut back, 3 bases at V and 5 bases at J, with 11 bases in the middle. CDR1 and CDR2 (germline): MNHEY, SMNVEV (reference sequence). CDR3 DNA: TGTGCCAGCAGTTTGACCAGAAGCCACGAGCAGTACTTC. Protein: CASSLTRSHEQYF.

This clonotype was found many times. This chain joins TRBV12-3 or TRBV12-4 and TRBJ1-5; the D is unclear. V lost 6 bases and J 1 base, leaving 10 bases between the germline ends. The CDR3 has 14 residues. DNA of the CDR3: TGTGCCAGCAGGTTGGGAGGGAGCAATCAGCCCCAGCATTTT. Encoded protein: CASRLGGSNQPQHF.

The chain uses TRBV4-2 and TRBJ1-2; D not resolved. The CDR3 is made up of 15 amino acids. Germline CDR1 is LGHNA and CDR2 is YNFKEQ. With 0 bases removed from V and 8 bases from J, the gap between germline ends came to 16 bases. CDR3 DNA sequence: TGTGCCAGCAGCCAAGAAAACGCAGCCTCAAGAGGCTACACCTTC. It encodes CASSQENAASRGYTF.

V usage is TRBV6-6 and J usage is TRBJ1-6; no reliable D call. This CDR3 has 13 amino acids. V was cut by 4 bases and J by 7 bases, with 8 bases left in between. Germline CDR1 is MNHNY and CDR2 is SVGAGI (reference sequence). CDR3: CASSLTSNSPLHF. CDR3 bases: TGTGCCAGCAGTTTGACGTCAAATTCACCCCTCCACTTT.

The V gene is TRBV9, the J gene TRBJ1-6; D gene uncertain. The CDR3 is made up of 13 amino acids. Trimming took 0 bases from V and 9 from J, leaving 7 bases between them. Per germline, CDR1 SGDLS and CDR2 YYNGEE. The CDR3 protein is CASSVDHISPLHF. CDR3 DNA: TGTGCCAGCAGCGTAGACCATATTTCACCCCTCCACTTT.

This clonotype was seen at least ten times. CDR3 bases: TGTGCCAGCTCACCGAACGAAGTGGAAAAACTGTTTTTT. As protein: CASSPNEVEKLFF. The V gene is TRBV18, the J gene TRBJ1-4; D gene unclear. In germline, CDR1 is KGHSH, CDR2 LQKENI. This CDR3 spans 13 amino acids. Trimming left V 3 bases short and J 8 bases short, with 10 bases between. Looking up the rest from reference TRBV18 and TRBJ1-4 gives the full variable domain: NAGVMQNPRHLVRRRGQEARLRCSPMKGHSHVYWYRQLPEEGLKFMVYLQKENIIDESGMPKERFSAEFPKEGPSILRIQQVVRGDSAAYFCASSPNEVEKLFFGSGTQLSVL.

This clonotype was seen repeatedly, ten times or more. This rearrangement joins TRBV29-1 to TRBJ2-3; D is unclear. CDR3 length equals 13 residues. The germline CDR1 and CDR2 sequences are SQVTM and ANQGSEA. Trimming removed 6 bases from V and 1 base from J, with 11 bases in between. As DNA, the CDR3 is TGCAGCGTCCGGGTCTGGGGCACAGATACGCAGTATTTT. Amino acid sequence: CSVRVWGTDTQYF.

The chain has TRBV6-5 and TRBJ2-3; 8 bases match TRBD2. V lost 1 base and J lost 1; bases outside the gene matches: 1. Germline CDR1 and CDR2: MNHEY and SVGAGI. This CDR3 has 15 residues. As DNA, the CDR3 is TGTGCCAGCAGTTACTGGCGGGAGGGCACAGATACGCAGTATTTT. Its protein is CASSYWREGTDTQYF.

The chain uses TRBV6-5 and TRBJ2-3, with 14 nucleotides matching TRBD2. The germline V gene has CDR1 MNHEY and CDR2 SVGAGI. Losses at the gene ends were 6 bases for V and 5 bases for J; bases not matched to a gene: 7. This CDR3 spans 16 amino acids. CDR3 coding DNA: TGTGCCAGCAGCCCGGGACTAGCGGGAGTTCAAGATACGCAGTATTTT. Translated: CASSPGLAGVQDTQYF.